The 2 T cell receptor beta chains given below trace back to one sample, sequenced in a study of blood T cell repertoires in COVID-19. Repertoires were generated with immunoSEQ multiplex PCR, while TCRdb's copy carries only in-frame clones and drops some. Among 150,000 to 200,000 clones, 82% were seen once, and the ten largest hold 5.2%. Sequenced input: PBMCs or T cells enriched from blood (not recorded which). These receptors were taken from a woman aged 60-70 years with acute COVID-19.

The chain joins TRBV28 to TRBJ2-2, with D possibly TRBD1 on 6 matching bases. The V gene lost 3 bases and the J gene lost 0 bases, with 8 bases spanning the gap. There are 15 residues in the CDR3. Germline V lookup: CDR1 MDHEN, CDR2 SYDVKM. CDR3 coding DNA: TGTGCCAGCAGTTTTAACAGGGCGAACACCGGGGAGCTGTTTTTT. It is translated as CASSFNRANTGELFF.

The chain couples TRBV28 to TRBJ1-6; possible D gene TRBD1, 5 bases. V shed 5 bases and J shed 13 bases, with 9 bases lying between them. In germline, CDR1 is MDHEN, CDR2 SYDVKM. The CDR3 has 11 residues. The CDR3 reads CASSGGSPLHF. The CDR3 DNA is TGTGCCAGCAGTGGGGGGTCCCCCCTCCACTTT.